The sequence of this TCR beta chain was determined in a study of vaccination effects on CD4 cells after COVID-19. Sequencing followed a ViraFEST assay step that expanded antigen-specific CD4+ T cells with viral peptide pools. It was after approximately 11 days of culture that CD4+ T cells were isolated. None of the vaccinated had previously contracted SARS-CoV-2, and their nucleocapsid antibodies tested negative. As for this clone: Its antigen is undetermined.

Measured with immunoSEQ multiplex PCR; TCRdb has only the in-frame clones, and not every one. In the table there are 27,000 or so clones, approximately 76% of which are singletons. The sample in question was CD4+ T cells from PBMCs cultured with SARS-CoV-2 spike peptides, obtained before COVID-19 vaccination. This sequence was found in a human donor who received a COVID-19 vaccine.

CDR3 DNA: TGTGCCACCAGTGATTTTTCGGGGGGGGACTATGGCTACACCTTC. It specifies CATSDFSGGDYGYTF. This chain uses TRBV24-1 with TRBJ1-2; D possibly corresponds to TRBD1 (5 bases). Germline CDR1 KGHDR, CDR2 SFDVKD. The V gene lost 1 base and the J gene lost 3 bases, with 11 bases spanning the gap. This CDR3 contains 15 residues.